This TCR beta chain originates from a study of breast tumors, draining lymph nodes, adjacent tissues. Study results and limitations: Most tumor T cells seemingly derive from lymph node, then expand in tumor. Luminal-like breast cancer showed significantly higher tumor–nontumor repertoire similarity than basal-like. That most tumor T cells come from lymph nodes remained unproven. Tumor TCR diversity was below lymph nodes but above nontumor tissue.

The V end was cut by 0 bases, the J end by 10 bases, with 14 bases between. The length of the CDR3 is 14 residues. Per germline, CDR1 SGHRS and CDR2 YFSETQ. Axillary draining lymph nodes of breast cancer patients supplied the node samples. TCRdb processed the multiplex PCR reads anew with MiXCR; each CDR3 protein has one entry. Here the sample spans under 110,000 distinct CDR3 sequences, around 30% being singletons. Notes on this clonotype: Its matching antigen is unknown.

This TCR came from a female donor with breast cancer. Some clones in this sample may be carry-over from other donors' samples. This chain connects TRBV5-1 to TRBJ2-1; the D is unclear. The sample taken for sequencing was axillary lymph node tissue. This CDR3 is CASSLEVVTHEQFF. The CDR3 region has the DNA TGCGCCAGCAGCTTGGAAGTAGTTACCCACGAGCAGTTCTTC.